This T cell receptor beta chain was observed in a study of OX40 agonist ivuxolimab in advanced cancers. Background on the study: The patients received ivuxolimab by intravenous route every 2 weeks at 0.01 to 10 mg/kg. Treatment received earlier with anti-PD-1, anti-PD-L1 or anti-CTLA-4 agents was allowed, and around 36% had some. Participants, 82.7% male, averaged roughly 60 years of age, ranging from 23 to 79.

CDR1 and CDR2 from the germline V gene are SGDLS and YYNGEE. The CDR3 extends over 17 amino acids. V was pared by 1 base and J by 2 bases, with 16 bases between. Data came from immunoSEQ multiplex PCR; TCRdb stores just in-frame clones and leaves some out. Of about 72,000 clones detected, around 86% appear once; the ten largest clones hold 2% to 2.5%. The clonotype comes from an adult with an advanced solid tumor such as melanoma, head and neck, liver or kidney cancer. This sample comprised CD4+ or CD8+ T cells sorted from blood, obtained in a trial of the OX40 agonist ivuxolimab. This rearrangement joins TRBV9 to TRBJ2-1, with D perhaps matching TRBD2 (5 bases). The CDR3 nucleotides read TGTGCCAGCAGCGTACAGGCCGGGGTGGGGACCTACAATGAGCAGTTCTTC. This translates into CASSVQAGVGTYNEQFF.